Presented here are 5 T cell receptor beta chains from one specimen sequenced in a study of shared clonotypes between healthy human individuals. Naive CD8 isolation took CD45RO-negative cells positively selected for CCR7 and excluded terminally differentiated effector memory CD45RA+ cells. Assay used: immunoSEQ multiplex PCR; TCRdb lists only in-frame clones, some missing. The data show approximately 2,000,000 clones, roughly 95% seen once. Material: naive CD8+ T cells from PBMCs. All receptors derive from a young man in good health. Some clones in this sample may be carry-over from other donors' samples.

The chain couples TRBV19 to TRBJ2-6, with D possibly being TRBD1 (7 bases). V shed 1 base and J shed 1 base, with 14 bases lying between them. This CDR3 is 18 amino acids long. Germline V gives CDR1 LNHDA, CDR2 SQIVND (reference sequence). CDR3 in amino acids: CASSIGRDSPSGANVLTF. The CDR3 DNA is TGTGCCAGTAGTATAGGGCGGGACAGCCCTTCTGGGGCCAACGTCCTGACTTTC.

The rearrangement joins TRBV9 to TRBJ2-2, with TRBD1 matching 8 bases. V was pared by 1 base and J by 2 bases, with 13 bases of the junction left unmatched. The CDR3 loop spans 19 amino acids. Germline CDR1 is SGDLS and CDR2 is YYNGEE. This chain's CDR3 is CASSVWAGGRDSNTGELFF. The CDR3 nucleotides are TGTGCCAGCAGCGTATGGGCAGGGGGCAGGGACTCTAACACCGGGGAGCTGTTTTTT.

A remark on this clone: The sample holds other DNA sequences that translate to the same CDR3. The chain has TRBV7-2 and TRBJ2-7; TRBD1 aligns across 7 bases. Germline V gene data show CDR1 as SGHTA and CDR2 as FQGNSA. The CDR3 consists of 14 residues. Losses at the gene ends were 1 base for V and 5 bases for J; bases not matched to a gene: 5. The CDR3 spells CASSLVGTANEQYF. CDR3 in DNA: TGTGCCAGCAGCTTAGTTGGGACAGCTAACGAGCAGTACTTC.

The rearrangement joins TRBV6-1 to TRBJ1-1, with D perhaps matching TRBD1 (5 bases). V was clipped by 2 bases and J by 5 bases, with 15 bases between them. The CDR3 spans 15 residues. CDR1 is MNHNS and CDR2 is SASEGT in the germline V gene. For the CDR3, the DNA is TGTGCCAGCAGTGAACTGGCCCGGGGGAGTACTGAAGCTTTCTTT. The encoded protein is CASSELARGSTEAFF.

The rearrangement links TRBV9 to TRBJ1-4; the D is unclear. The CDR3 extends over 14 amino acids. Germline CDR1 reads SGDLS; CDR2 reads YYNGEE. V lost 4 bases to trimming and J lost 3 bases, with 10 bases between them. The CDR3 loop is CASSSPSANEKLFF. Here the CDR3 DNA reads TGTGCCAGCAGCAGCCCGTCGGCTAATGAAAAACTGTTTTTT.